Sequencing of this T cell receptor beta chain was carried out in a study of shared clonotypes between healthy human individuals. Overall study findings and caveats: Relative to memory subsets, naive subsets generally showed larger estimated richness.

Points on this clone: What it binds is not known.

At deep level, the assay was performed. Genomic DNA belonging to each subset was distributed in equal measure over several immunoSEQ plates. In the original processing: ImmunoSEQ output held junction-only sequences without quality scores, so filtering differed. Produced via immunoSEQ multiplex PCR; TCRdb's table is partial and in-frame only. V, J and clone size are those of that table, while D and trimming were read from the DNA. The sample has a few million clones, approximately 96% seen once. The origin of this receptor is a man aged 18 to 30 in good health. Sequencing was performed on naive CD4+ T cells sorted from blood. The subset here: CD45RA+ positively selected.

CDR3 nucleotide sequence: TGTGCCAGCAGTCAATCTAGCGGGAGCTCAGATGAGCAGTTCTTC. Amino acids: CASSQSSGSSDEQFF. The chain links TRBV2 to TRBJ2-1; TRBD2 aligns across 10 bases. CDR1 SNHLY and CDR2 FYNNEI come from the germline V gene. The V segment lost 5 bases and the J segment 8 bases; nucleotides outside the gene matches: 9. This CDR3 is 15 amino acids long.